The T cell receptor (beta chain) described here comes from a study of cytomegalovirus exposure and HLA in healthy donors. CDR3 length: 17 residues. Germline values: CDR1 LGHNA, CDR2 YSLEER. Trimming took 1 base from V and 3 from J; bases not matched to a gene: 8. Findings and limits, study-wide: Excluded: some indistinguishable V segments such as TRBV6-2 and TRBV6-3. An apparent linkage of common viral pathogens to several of the most significant clusters emerged in a later analysis. The authors listed 150 to 200 TCR beta chains as cytomegalovirus-associated.

Details on this clone: The antigen remains unidentified.

The PCR used 60 Vbeta and 13 Jbeta primers. This table comes from immunoSEQ multiplex PCR, and its TCRdb copy is limited to in-frame clones, with some not included. The profile covers around 190,000 clones, with about 80% appearing a single time and approximately 4.4% taken by the ten largest. Sequencing input: PBMCs. This chain uses TRBV4-3 with TRBJ2-3; 9 bases line up with TRBD2. The clonotype was recovered from a woman younger than 45 in good health and CMV-seropositive. The CDR3 DNA is TGCGCCAGCAGCCAAGTGATAGCGGGAGCCCGGACAGATACGCAGTATTTT. This gives the protein CASSQVIAGARTDTQYF.